The T cell receptor (beta chain) described here comes from a study of vaccination and CD4 T cells after COVID-19 (dated by TCRdb to between 2021 and 2022). With regard to the full study: SARS-CoV-2 positivity had been established in the convalescent patients by nasal swab PCR, and mild disease was recorded in several of these patients and severe disease in one. Six males and four females were included in the convalescent cohort, with two Hispanic individuals, seven Caucasians, two Asians and one multiracial person represented. The time from the second vaccine dose to post-vaccine blood sampling had a median of approximately 72 days and ranged from about 12 to 250 days. Each participant got two doses of either the Pfizer-BioNTech BNT162b2 vaccine (n=8) or the Moderna mRNA-1273 vaccine (n=2). Post-COVID blood samples from convalescent patients were collected a median of about 100 days after diagnosis, with a range of 35 to 161 days. In more than eight COVID-19 convalescent patients and 4 infection-naive healthy vaccine recipients, researchers compared the spike-specific CD4+ TCR repertoire from before mRNA vaccination with the repertoire from after. Points the paper makes about the study in general: In convalescent patients, nearly all vaccine-specific clones (304 of 307) were found to be mono-reactive for SARS-CoV-2 spike rather than cross-reactive with common cold coronaviruses. In convalescent patients, a median approximately 86% of post-vaccine SARS-CoV-2-reactive clones were detected only after vaccination, suggesting vaccine-specific priming. The median count of SARS-CoV-2-reactive clonotypes went up from around 23 after infection to 30 to 40 after vaccination, although the change was not significant. The number of convalescent patients in the study was relatively small, and the study did not examine early timepoints following natural infection.

The convalescent patients' positive SARS-CoV-2 PCR tests fell between March and December 2020, which was before the Alpha, Beta and Delta variants emerged in the United States. Ficoll-Paque Plus gradient centrifugation was used to isolate PBMCs from whole blood, and the isolated PBMCs were then either used fresh or cryopreserved at -140C. Receptor amplification or capture employed PCR. The reads were generated on an Illumina iSeq 100. The original pipeline was this. Non-productive sequences were removed, and CDR3s that did not start with C, did not end with F or W, or were shorter than 7 amino acids were discarded. Levenshtein distances (stringdist) and unrooted phylogenetic trees (ape) in R version 3.6.1 were used to assess CDR3 homology. TCRdb ran its own pipeline on the public reads, namely fastp trimming at Q25 and MiXCR clone calling, and kept in-frame beta chains. Identical CDR3 proteins give one entry, which carries the most common genes and DNA. The V and J calls and clone size are TCRdb's, not the authors'. Across this sample there are approximately 19,000 distinct CDR3 sequences, with approximately 65% seen only once. The biggest ten clones account for just over 1% of the sample.

A distance of 8 bases separates the germline ends of V and J, which lose 4 bases and 7 bases respectively. The cysteine opens and the phenylalanine closes a CDR3 of 13 amino acids. CDR3 DNA is the only sequence kept; it has 39 bases, read in frame from the first base. The germline V gene encodes CDR1 WSHSY and CDR2 SAAADI. In regard to this clonotype: This clone's antigen is unknown. Qualities for individual bases were not recorded, and no much larger clone is one base off.

The starting material was CD4+ T cells from blood, obtained before SARS-CoV-2 vaccination. This clonotype was sampled from a human donor who had recovered from COVID-19. The chain links TRBV10-2 with TRBJ1-6; the D segment cannot be called with confidence. The nucleotide sequence reads as follows: TGCGCCAGCAGTGTAGAGTTAAATTCACCCCTCCACTTT. The translation is CASSVELNSPLHF.